This section outlines one TCR beta chain sequence together with its context. This sample is drawn from a study of shared clonotypes between healthy human individuals. Repertoires were generated with immunoSEQ multiplex PCR, while TCRdb's copy carries only in-frame clones and drops some. The sample includes roughly 2.2 million clones, 85% to 95% of them seen just once. The CDR3 sequence is 17 residues long. Between the trimmed V and J ends, which lost 2 bases and 0 bases, there was a span of 17 bases. The germline CDR1 and CDR2 sequences are WNHNN and SYGVQD (reference sequence). The chain has TRBV10-1 and TRBJ2-7; the D is unclear. The origin of this receptor is a man between 18 and 35 years old in good health. Some clones in this sample may be carry-over from other donors' samples. The sequenced material came from naive CD4+ T cells from PBMCs. Indicated subset: CD45RA+ positively selected. This CDR3 reads CASSENSWTPNSYEQYF. The CDR3 region has the DNA TGCGCCAGCAGTGAGAATTCGTGGACCCCTAACTCCTACGAGCAGTACTTC.